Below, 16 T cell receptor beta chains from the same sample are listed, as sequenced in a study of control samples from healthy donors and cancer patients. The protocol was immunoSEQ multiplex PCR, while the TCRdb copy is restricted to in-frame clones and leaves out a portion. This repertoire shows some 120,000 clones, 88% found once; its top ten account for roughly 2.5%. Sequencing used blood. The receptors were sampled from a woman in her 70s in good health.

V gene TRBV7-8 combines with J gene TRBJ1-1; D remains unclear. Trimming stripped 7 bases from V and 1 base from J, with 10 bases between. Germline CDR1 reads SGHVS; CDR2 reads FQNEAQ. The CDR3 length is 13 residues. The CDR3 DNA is TGTGCCAGCACCCGGAGAGGGAACACTGAAGCTTTCTTT. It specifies CASTRRGNTEAFF.

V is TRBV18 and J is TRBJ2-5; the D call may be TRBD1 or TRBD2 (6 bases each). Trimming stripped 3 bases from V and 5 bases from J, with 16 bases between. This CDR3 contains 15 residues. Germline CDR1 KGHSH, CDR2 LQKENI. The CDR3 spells CASSPPSGGQETQYF. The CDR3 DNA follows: TGTGCCAGCTCACCCCCCTCTGGGGGGCAGGAGACCCAGTACTTC.

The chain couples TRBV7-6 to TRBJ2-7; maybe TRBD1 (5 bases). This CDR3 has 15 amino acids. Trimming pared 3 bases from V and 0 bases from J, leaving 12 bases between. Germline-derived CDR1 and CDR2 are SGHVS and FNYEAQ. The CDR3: CASSFKAGRSYEQYF. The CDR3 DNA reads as TGTGCCAGCAGCTTTAAGGCAGGGCGCTCCTACGAGCAGTACTTC.

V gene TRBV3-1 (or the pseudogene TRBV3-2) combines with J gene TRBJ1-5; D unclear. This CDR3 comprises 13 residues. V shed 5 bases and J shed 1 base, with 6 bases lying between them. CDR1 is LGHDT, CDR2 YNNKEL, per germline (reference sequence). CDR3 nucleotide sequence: TGTGCCAGCAGCACTCGAAGCAATCAGCCCCAGCATTTT. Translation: CASSTRSNQPQHF.

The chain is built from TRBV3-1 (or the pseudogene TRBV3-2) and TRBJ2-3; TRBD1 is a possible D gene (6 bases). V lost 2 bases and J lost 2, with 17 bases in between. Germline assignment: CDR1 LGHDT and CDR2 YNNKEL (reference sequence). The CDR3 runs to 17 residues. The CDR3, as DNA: TGTGCCAGCAGCCAACCCCGGAGACAGGCTGACACAGATACGCAGTATTTT. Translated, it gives CASSQPRRQADTDTQYF.

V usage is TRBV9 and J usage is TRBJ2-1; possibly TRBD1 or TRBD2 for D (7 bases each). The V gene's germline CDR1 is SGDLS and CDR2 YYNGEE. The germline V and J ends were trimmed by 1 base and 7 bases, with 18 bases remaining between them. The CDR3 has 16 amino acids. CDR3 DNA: TGTGCCAGCAGCGTAAGGGGAGGGGGCGCTGGGAATGAGCAGTTCTTC. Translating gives CASSVRGGGAGNEQFF.

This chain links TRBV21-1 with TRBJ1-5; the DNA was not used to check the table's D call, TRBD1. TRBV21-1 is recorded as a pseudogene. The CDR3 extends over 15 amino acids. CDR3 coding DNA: TGTGCCAGCAGCACTGACAGGGGGGGCAATCAGCCCCAGCATTTT. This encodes CASSTDRGGNQPQHF.

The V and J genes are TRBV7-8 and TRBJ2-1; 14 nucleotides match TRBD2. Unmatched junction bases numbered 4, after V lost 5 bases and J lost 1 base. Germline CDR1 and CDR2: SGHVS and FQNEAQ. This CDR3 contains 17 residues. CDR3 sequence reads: CASSTRTSGGSYNEQFF. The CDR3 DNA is TGTGCCAGCAGCACACGGACTAGCGGGGGGTCCTACAATGAGCAGTTCTTC.

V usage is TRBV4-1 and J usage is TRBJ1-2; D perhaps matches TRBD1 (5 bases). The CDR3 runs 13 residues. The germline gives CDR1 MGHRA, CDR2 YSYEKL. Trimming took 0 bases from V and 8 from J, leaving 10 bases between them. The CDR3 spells CASSQDRVRGYTF. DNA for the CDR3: TGCGCCAGCAGCCAAGACAGGGTAAGAGGCTACACCTTC.

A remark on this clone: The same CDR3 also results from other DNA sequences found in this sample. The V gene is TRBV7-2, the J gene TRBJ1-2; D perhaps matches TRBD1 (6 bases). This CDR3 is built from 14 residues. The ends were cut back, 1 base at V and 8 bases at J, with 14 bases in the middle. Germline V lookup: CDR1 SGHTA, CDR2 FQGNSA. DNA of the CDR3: TGTGCCAGCAGCTTAGGCCGGGGGGCGGGGGGCTACACCTTC. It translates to CASSLGRGAGGYTF.

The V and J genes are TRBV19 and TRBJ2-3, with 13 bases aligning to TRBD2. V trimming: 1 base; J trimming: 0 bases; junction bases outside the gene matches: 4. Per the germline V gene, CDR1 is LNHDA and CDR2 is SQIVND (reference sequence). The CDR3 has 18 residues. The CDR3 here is CASSIGGTSGVSTDTQYF. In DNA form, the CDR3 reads TGTGCCAGTAGTATAGGTGGGACTAGCGGGGTTAGCACAGATACGCAGTATTTT.

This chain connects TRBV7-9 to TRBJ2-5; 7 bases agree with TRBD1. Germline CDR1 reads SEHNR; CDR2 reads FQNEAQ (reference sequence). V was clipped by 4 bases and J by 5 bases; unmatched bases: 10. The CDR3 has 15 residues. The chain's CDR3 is CASSSRPDRAETQYF. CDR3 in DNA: TGTGCCAGCAGCTCCAGACCCGACAGGGCGGAGACCCAGTACTTC.

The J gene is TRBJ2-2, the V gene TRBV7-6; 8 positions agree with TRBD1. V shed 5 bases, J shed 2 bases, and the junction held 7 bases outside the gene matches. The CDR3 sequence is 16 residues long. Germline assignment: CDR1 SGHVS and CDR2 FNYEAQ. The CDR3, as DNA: TGTGCCAGCAGCCCCCGGACAGGGCTCAACACCGGGGAGCTGTTTTTT. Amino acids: CASSPRTGLNTGELFF.

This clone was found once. CDR3 sequence reads: CASSDSTGGGYTF. The CDR3 DNA reads TGTGCCAGCAGTGACTCCACCGGGGGTGGCTACACCTTC. The chain is built from TRBV6-4 and TRBJ1-2, with a weak D call TRBD1 (5 bases). V was trimmed by 0 bases and J by 7 bases, leaving 9 bases between them. CDR3 length equals 13 residues. CDR1 MRHNA and CDR2 SNTAGT come from the germline V gene.

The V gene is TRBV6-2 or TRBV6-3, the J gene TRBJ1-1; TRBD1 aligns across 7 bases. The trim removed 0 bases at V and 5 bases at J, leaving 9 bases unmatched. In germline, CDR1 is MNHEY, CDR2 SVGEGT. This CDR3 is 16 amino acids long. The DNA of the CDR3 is TGTGCCAGCAGTTACTCTAGGACAGGCAGTCAGACTGAAGCTTTCTTT. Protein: CASSYSRTGSQTEAFF.

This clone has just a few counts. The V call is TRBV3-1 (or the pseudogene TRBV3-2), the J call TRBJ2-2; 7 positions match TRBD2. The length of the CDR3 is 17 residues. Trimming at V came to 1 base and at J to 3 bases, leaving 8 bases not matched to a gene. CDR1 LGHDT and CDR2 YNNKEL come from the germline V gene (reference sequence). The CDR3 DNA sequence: TGTGCCAGCAGCCAAGGACGGCTAGCGGACTACACCGGGGAGCTGTTTTTT. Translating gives CASSQGRLADYTGELFF.